Each of the 22 T cell receptor beta chains below was sequenced from the same sample in a study of blood T cell repertoires in COVID-19. Sequencing used immunoSEQ multiplex PCR; TCRdb keeps in-frame clones, though not all of them. The table shows approximately 530,000 clones, with about 88% occurring only once. The sequenced material came from peripheral blood. The receptors derive from a woman aged 45-65 years with COVID-19, enrolled during active disease.

The chain uses TRBV19 and TRBJ1-5, with D unresolved. The CDR3 spans 13 residues. CDR1 LNHDA and CDR2 SQIVND come from the germline V gene (reference sequence). The germline V and J ends were trimmed by 3 bases and 5 bases, with 8 bases remaining between them. This CDR3 is CASSIGNHQPQHF. Here the CDR3 DNA reads TGTGCCAGTAGTATCGGTAACCATCAGCCCCAGCATTTT.

The rearrangement uses TRBV2 and TRBJ2-1; 13 bases are shared with TRBD2. Germline assignment: CDR1 SNHLY and CDR2 FYNNEI. Trimming removed 7 bases from V and 9 bases from J; junction bases left unmatched: 6. The CDR3 is 14 residues long. As DNA, the CDR3 is TGTGCCAGCATAGTAACTAGCGGGGGGGCTGAGCAGTTCTTC. Translation: CASIVTSGGAEQFF.

This CDR3 is CASGLGQFSSYNEQFF. The CDR3 nucleotides read TGTGCTAGTGGTTTAGGACAGTTCAGCTCCTACAATGAGCAGTTCTTC. The V call is TRBV12-5, the J call TRBJ2-1, with D possibly matching TRBD1 (6 bases). The CDR3 runs 16 residues. Trimming removed 3 bases at V and 0 bases at J, with 12 bases between. Germline lookup yields CDR1 LGHNT and CDR2 FRNRAP.

A single count supports this clone. The chain links TRBV6-1 to TRBJ2-5, with 15 bases identical to TRBD2. Germline V gene lookup returns CDR1 MNHNS and CDR2 SASEGT. The CDR3 contains 18 residues. J gave up 1 base and V 2 bases, and 5 bases lay outside the gene matches. CDR3 nucleotide sequence: TGTGCCAGCAGTGAATGGCGGACTAGCGGGGGGGCCCAAGAGACCCAGTACTTC. Its protein is CASSEWRTSGGAQETQYF.

The V gene is TRBV3-1 (or the pseudogene TRBV3-2), the J gene TRBJ2-1, with TRBD2 matching 8 bases. V was pared by 5 bases and J by 7 bases, with 13 bases of the junction left unmatched. The germline CDR1 and CDR2 sequences are LGHDT and YNNKEL (reference sequence). The CDR3 is made up of 16 amino acids. The CDR3 sequence: CASSSLFGGAGNEQFF. The DNA for the CDR3 is TGTGCCAGCAGCTCCCTTTTCGGGGGGGCCGGGAATGAGCAGTTCTTC.

V usage is TRBV7-9 and J usage is TRBJ1-6, with 8 positions matching TRBD1. The CDR3 consists of 14 residues. The V and J ends lost 5 bases and 7 bases, in that order; junction bases with no gene match: 4. Germline CDR1 and CDR2: SEHNR and FQNEAQ (reference sequence). CDR3 residues: CASSPQGGNSPLHF. DNA for the CDR3: TGTGCCAGCAGCCCACAGGGGGGGAATTCACCCCTCCACTTT.

The rearrangement joins TRBV28 to TRBJ2-1; TRBD2 matches at 11 bases. CDR1 and CDR2 (germline): MDHEN, SYDVKM. The CDR3 is made up of 14 amino acids. J gave up 4 bases and V 8 bases, and 4 bases lay outside the gene matches. The CDR3 bases are TGTGCCAGCCTAACTAGCGGGGGTTACAATGAGCAGTTCTTC. It yields the protein CASLTSGGYNEQFF.

This rearrangement joins TRBV27 to TRBJ2-1, with a weak D call TRBD2 (5 bases). Trimming stripped 3 bases from V and 10 bases from J, with 13 bases between. The germline V gene has CDR1 MNHEY and CDR2 SMNVEV (reference sequence). CDR3 length equals 13 residues. In DNA form, the CDR3 reads TGTGCCAGCAGTTTTGGACGGGGAAGGGAGCAGTTCTTC. Protein: CASSFGRGREQFF.

The genes are TRBV12-3 or TRBV12-4 and TRBJ2-3; possible D gene TRBD1, 8 bases. The CDR3 is made up of 13 amino acids. Trimming removed 6 bases at V and 6 bases at J, with 13 bases between. The CDR3: CASRPQGGDTQYF. For the CDR3, the DNA is TGTGCCAGCAGACCACAGGGGGGGGATACGCAGTATTTT.

In DNA, the CDR3 is TGTGCCTGTAGGACAGAAGGCTCCTATAATTCACCCCTCCACTTT. Translated, it gives CACRTEGSYNSPLHF. This chain links TRBV30 with TRBJ1-6; possible D gene TRBD1, 6 bases. V was pared by 6 bases and J by 0 bases, with 12 bases between. Germline loops: CDR1 GTSNPN, CDR2 SVGIG (reference sequence). The CDR3 totals 15 residues.

The chain carries TRBV3-1 (or the pseudogene TRBV3-2) and TRBJ1-3; tentative D call: TRBD1 (5 bases). This CDR3 is built from 14 residues. Between the trimmed V and J ends, which lost 0 bases and 7 bases, there was a span of 10 bases. CDR1 and CDR2 from the germline V gene are LGHDT and YNNKEL (reference sequence). The CDR3 is CASSQDKPGNTIYF. The DNA of the CDR3 is TGTGCCAGCAGCCAAGATAAGCCAGGGAACACCATATATTTT.

The rearrangement links TRBV28 to TRBJ2-3; 8 bases agree with TRBD1. Trimming at V came to 3 bases and at J to 5 bases, leaving 4 bases not matched to a gene. CDR1 and CDR2 (germline): MDHEN, SYDVKM. This CDR3 has 14 amino acids. The DNA for the CDR3 is TGTGCCAGCAGTTTTACACAGGGGGAAGATACGCAGTATTTT. Translation: CASSFTQGEDTQYF.

The chain uses TRBV10-2 and TRBJ1-5; 8 bases map to TRBD1. The CDR3 extends over 15 amino acids. After removal of 2 bases from V and 5 bases from J, the junction contained 5 bases not matched to a gene. CDR1 and CDR2 (germline): WSHSY, SAAADI. This chain's CDR3 is CASSEETGAHQPQHF. The CDR3 nucleotides are TGCGCCAGCAGTGAGGAGACAGGGGCGCATCAGCCCCAGCATTTT.

The chain has TRBV5-4 and TRBJ2-7, with a tentative D call TRBD1 (5 bases). Germline CDR1 SGHNT, CDR2 YYREEE (reference sequence). The CDR3 has 13 amino acids. Trimming took off 1 base at V and 4 bases at J, with 9 bases between the two ends. CDR3 DNA sequence: TGTGCCAGCAGCTTGCCCAGGGAATACGAGCAGTACTTC. Translation gives CASSLPREYEQYF.

V is TRBV6-5 and J is TRBJ1-4, with 9 bases aligning to TRBD1. The CDR3 totals 14 residues. Germline CDR1 is MNHEY and CDR2 is SVGAGI. The trim removed 8 bases at V and 4 bases at J, leaving 5 bases unmatched. CDR3 protein: CASRRTGDNEKLFF. The CDR3 DNA reads as TGTGCCAGCCGACGGACAGGGGATAATGAAAAACTGTTTTTT.

The chain has TRBV30 and TRBJ2-7; 8 positions agree with TRBD2. V lost 1 base, J lost 1 base, and 3 bases stayed unmatched. CDR1 is GTSNPN and CDR2 is SVGIG in the germline V gene (reference sequence). The CDR3 has 14 amino acids. CDR3 amino acids: CAWSGSGGSYEQYF. CDR3 nucleotide sequence: TGTGCCTGGAGTGGCTCGGGGGGGTCCTACGAGCAGTACTTC.

The gene calls are TRBV12-3 or TRBV12-4 and TRBJ1-3; D unresolved. This CDR3 is 12 amino acids long. V lost 8 bases to trimming and J lost 0 bases, with 5 bases between them. The CDR3 protein is CASLSSGNTIYF. The CDR3, as DNA: TGTGCCAGCTTATCCTCTGGAAACACCATATATTTT.

V and J are TRBV3-1 (or the pseudogene TRBV3-2) and TRBJ2-5; 14 nucleotides match TRBD2. V lost 4 bases to trimming and J lost 2 bases; unmatched junction nucleotides: 3. The germline CDR1 and CDR2 sequences are LGHDT and YNNKEL (reference sequence). This CDR3 spans 16 amino acids. DNA for the CDR3: TGTGCCAGCAGCCGAGGGACTAGCGGGGGTCAAGAGACCCAGTACTTC. Its translation: CASSRGTSGGQETQYF.

The CDR3 nucleotides are TGTGCCAGCAGCCCCCCGGGTGGCTACACCTTC. As protein: CASSPPGGYTF. The chain uses TRBV7-5 and TRBJ1-2. TRBV7-5 is noted as a pseudogene. CDR3 length equals 11 residues.

This chain uses TRBV11-1 with TRBJ1-2; 7 nucleotides align to TRBD1. The junction had 8 bases not matched to a gene; V was cut back by 2 bases and J by 8 bases. CDR1 SGHAT and CDR2 FQDESV come from the germline V gene (reference sequence). This CDR3 has 14 amino acids. DNA of the CDR3: TGTGCCAGCAGCTTAACCCGGGTAGGGGGCGGCTACACCTTC. Protein: CASSLTRVGGGYTF.

CDR3 protein: CASSPPRAGGNEQFF. The CDR3, as DNA: TGTGCCAGCTCACCACCGAGGGCAGGGGGTAATGAGCAGTTCTTC. The chain recombines TRBV18 with TRBJ2-1; 7 bases agree with TRBD1. The CDR3 runs to 15 residues. CDR1 and CDR2 from the germline V gene are KGHSH and LQKENI. J lost 7 bases, V lost 0 bases, and 6 bases had no gene match.

The V and J genes are TRBV4-1 and TRBJ2-3; D unclear. Germline loops: CDR1 MGHRA, CDR2 YSYEKL. The V and J ends lost 3 bases and 1 base respectively, with 11 bases between them. The CDR3 is made up of 15 amino acids. The CDR3 sequence is CASSQNGQGTDTQYF. CDR3 in DNA: TGCGCCAGCAGCCAGAATGGGCAGGGCACAGATACGCAGTATTTT.